The 32 T cell receptor beta chains listed next were all sequenced from one sample in a study of persistence of HIV-infected CD4 T cells. The libraries were made with immunoSEQ version 4 in survey mode. Measured with immunoSEQ multiplex PCR; TCRdb has only the in-frame clones, and not every one. Of under 20,000 clones detected, around three fifths appear once; the ten largest clones hold approximately 1.9%. Overlapping HIV-1 Gag 15-mer peptides at 0.85 to 1 ug per peptide per mL were used. Sorting of responding CD4+ T cells relied on upregulated CD40 ligand together with CD69. For these receptors, no antigen is known. The specimen comprised CD4+ T cells sorted from PBMCs after approximately 19-hour stimulation, sampled from a patient who received antiretroviral therapy. Receptors originate from an adult woman with HIV who was CMV-seropositive.

This clone came up once. The chain links TRBV5-1 to TRBJ1-2; 8 bases map to TRBD1. Looked up from germline, CDR1 is SGHRS and CDR2 is YFSETQ. V lost 4 bases, J lost 7 bases, and 9 bases stayed unmatched. The CDR3 extends over 14 amino acids. CDR3 sequence: CASSIAGGESGYTF. The CDR3 coding sequence is TGCGCCAGCAGCATAGCAGGGGGCGAGTCTGGCTACACCTTC.

This clone was detected only a few times. This chain connects TRBV6-4 to TRBJ2-7; TRBD2 matches at 8 bases. This CDR3 region has 14 residues. Germline trimming cut 6 bases from V and 7 bases from J; bases unmatched to any gene: 11. Germline loops: CDR1 MRHNA, CDR2 SNTAGT. The CDR3 coding sequence is TGTGCCAGCAGCGCCCGGGGGGGGCTGAGGGAGCAGTACTTC. This sequence encodes CASSARGGLREQYF.

The chain employs TRBV5-1 and TRBJ1-2; maybe TRBD1 (5 bases). Germline V gives CDR1 SGHRS, CDR2 YFSETQ. Between the trimmed V and J ends, which lost 0 bases and 8 bases, there was a span of 11 bases. This CDR3 contains 13 residues. The chain's CDR3 is CASSLEGENGYTF. As DNA, the CDR3 is TGCGCCAGCAGCTTGGAAGGGGAAAACGGCTACACCTTC.

This chain uses TRBV2 with TRBJ1-2, with D perhaps TRBD1 (6 bases). Germline V lookup: CDR1 SNHLY, CDR2 FYNNEI. The V end lost 6 bases, the J end lost 2 bases, and 16 bases lay between the germline ends. The CDR3 length is 15 residues. CDR3 sequence (DNA): TGTGCCAGCAGGCCTTCCCCCGGGGGCAACTATGGCTACACCTTC. Translation gives CASRPSPGGNYGYTF.

The J gene is TRBJ1-2, the V gene TRBV6-1; 12 bases align to TRBD1. Trimming at V came to 2 bases and at J to 1 base, leaving 11 bases not matched to a gene. Germline values: CDR1 MNHNS, CDR2 SASEGT. This CDR3 spans 19 amino acids. CDR3 amino acids: CASSERSRDRGRGNYGYTF. CDR3 sequence (DNA): TGTGCCAGCAGTGAAAGGTCTCGGGACAGGGGGCGCGGTAACTATGGCTACACCTTC.

The rearrangement links TRBV11-3 to TRBJ2-1; TRBD1 is a possible D gene (6 bases). V was cut by 2 bases and J by 9 bases, with 14 bases left in between. The germline V gene has CDR1 SGHNT and CDR2 YENEEA. CDR3 length: 14 amino acids. The CDR3 DNA reads as TGTGCCAGCAGCTTATCCAAGGGGGTGGGTGAGCAGTTCTTC. It encodes CASSLSKGVGEQFF.

Turning to this clone: The identical CDR3 is also encoded by other nucleotide sequences in the sample. The V call is TRBV5-1, the J call TRBJ1-3; D gene ambiguous. The V end lost 0 bases, the J end lost 2 bases, and 6 bases lay between the germline ends. Germline V gene sequence: CDR1 SGHRS, CDR2 YFSETQ. This CDR3 has 14 residues. In DNA, the CDR3 is TGCGCCAGCAGCTTGGCCGTGGCTGGAAACACCATATATTTT. This gives the protein CASSLAVAGNTIYF.

The chain joins TRBV7-2 to TRBJ1-2; D is ambiguous. This CDR3 comprises 13 residues. Trimming stripped 1 base from V and 2 bases from J, with 5 bases between. The germline CDR1 and CDR2 sequences are SGHTA and FQGNSA. The CDR3 coding sequence is TGTGCCAGCAGCTTAGTCGGGAACTATGGCTACACCTTC. Its translation: CASSLVGNYGYTF. The full variable domain, completed using reference TRBV7-2 and TRBJ1-2, is GAGVSQSPSNKVTEKGKDVELRCDPISGHTALYWYRQSLGQGLEFLIYFQGNSAPDKSGLPSDRFSAERTGGSVSTLTIQRTQQEDSAVYLCASSLVGNYGYTFGSGTRLTVV.

V and J are TRBV4-1 and TRBJ2-5, with D possibly TRBD1 on 6 matching bases. The CDR3 has 15 amino acids. The V gene's germline CDR1 is MGHRA and CDR2 YSYEKL. V dropped 4 bases and J dropped 2 bases, with 14 bases sitting between them. CDR3 bases: TGCGCCAGCAGCCTCACCCTACAGGGTCAAGAGACCCAGTACTTC. Protein: CASSLTLQGQETQYF.

This clone was seen a handful of times. V and J are TRBV10-1 and TRBJ2-5; tentatively, D is TRBD1 or TRBD2 (5 bases each). Germline CDR1 reads WNHNN; CDR2 reads SYGVQD (reference sequence). V lost 5 bases, J lost 7 bases, and 17 bases lay in between. The CDR3 runs to 14 residues. The CDR3 here is CASSSGRGHGTQYF. In DNA, the CDR3 is TGCGCCAGCAGTTCGGGACGGGGCCACGGGACCCAGTACTTC.

This clone has just a few counts. The V and J genes are TRBV7-3 and TRBJ1-2, with 7 positions matching TRBD1. Trimming removed 0 bases from V and 11 bases from J; junction bases left unmatched: 12. Looked up from germline, CDR1 is SGHTA and CDR2 is FQGTGA. The CDR3 has 15 amino acids. CDR3 DNA: TGTGCCAGCAGCTTAACTTCTGGGACAGTACCGCAATACACCTTC. Its translation: CASSLTSGTVPQYTF.

The sample holds a few counts of this clone. The CDR3 coding sequence is TGTGCCAGCAGCTTGGCGGGACAGGGAGCCTACGAGCAGTACTTC. It encodes CASSLAGQGAYEQYF. This chain connects TRBV7-2 to TRBJ2-7, with TRBD1 identical over 9 bases. V was clipped by 3 bases and J by 2 bases; unmatched bases: 5. CDR1 is SGHTA, CDR2 FQGNSA, per germline. The CDR3 consists of 15 residues.

The CDR3 loop is CASSVGDTQYF. CDR3 coding DNA: TGTGCCAGCAGCGTGGGAGATACGCAGTATTTT. This rearrangement joins TRBV9 to TRBJ2-3; D gene ambiguous. The CDR3 has 11 residues. V was trimmed by 2 bases and J by 5 bases, leaving 3 bases between them. Germline-derived CDR1 and CDR2 are SGDLS and YYNGEE.

This chain joins TRBV2 and TRBJ2-3; D is possibly TRBD2 (5 bases). The CDR3 covers 13 residues. In germline, CDR1 is SNHLY, CDR2 FYNNEI. V lost 4 bases, J lost 5 bases, and 10 bases lay in between. The CDR3 here is CASSGGLGDTQYF. As DNA, the CDR3 is TGTGCCAGCAGTGGCGGGCTGGGAGATACGCAGTATTTT.

The chain uses TRBV6-5 and TRBJ1-5, with D possibly TRBD1 on 6 matching bases. CDR3 size: 15 residues. The V end lost 6 bases, the J end lost 4 bases, and 16 bases lay between the germline ends. Per the germline V gene, CDR1 is MNHEY and CDR2 is SVGAGI. The CDR3 DNA is TGTGCCAGCAGGCAAGGGGGACCGTCTAATCAGCCCCAGCATTTT. Its protein is CASRQGGPSNQPQHF.

V is TRBV14 and J is TRBJ1-1; D uncertain. Between the trimmed V and J ends, which lost 5 bases and 0 bases, there was a span of 16 bases. Germline V gene sequence: CDR1 SGHDN, CDR2 FVKESK. CDR3 length: 16 amino acids. Here the CDR3 reads CASSSTPGFMNTEAFF. The CDR3 nucleotides read TGTGCCAGCAGCTCCACACCCGGGTTTATGAACACTGAAGCTTTCTTT.

The gene calls are TRBV7-9 and TRBJ1-1; a possible D gene is TRBD1 (6 bases). The CDR3 has 15 residues. V lost 0 bases and J 9 bases, leaving 17 bases between the germline ends. Germline assignment: CDR1 SEHNR and CDR2 FQNEAQ (reference sequence). CDR3 loop: CASSLAQGGAEKAFF. CDR3 coding DNA: TGTGCCAGCAGCTTAGCGCAAGGGGGGGCTGAAAAAGCTTTCTTT. The whole variable domain, filled in from reference TRBV7-9 and TRBJ1-1, reads DTGVSQNPRHKITKRGQNVTFRCDPISEHNRLYWYRQTLGQGPEFLTYFQNEAQLEKSRLLSDRFSAERPKGSFSTLEIQRTEQGDSAMYLCASSLAQGGAEKAFFGQGTRLTVV.

This chain links TRBV7-8 with TRBJ2-5; D is ambiguous. CDR1 is SGHVS, CDR2 FQNEAQ, per germline. CDR3 size: 13 residues. V lost 6 bases and J 5 bases, leaving 13 bases between the germline ends. CDR3 residues: CASSQALEETQYF. CDR3 nucleotides: TGTGCCAGCAGTCAGGCCCTAGAGGAGACCCAGTACTTC.

The chain employs TRBV5-1 and TRBJ1-6; D is perhaps TRBD1 (6 bases). The CDR3 length is 13 residues. Trimming pared 6 bases from V and 7 bases from J, leaving 11 bases between. Germline V lookup: CDR1 SGHRS, CDR2 YFSETQ. CDR3 sequence reads: CASTLDRNSPLHF. The DNA of the CDR3 is TGCGCCAGCACCCTAGACAGGAATTCACCCCTCCACTTT.

J is TRBJ2-7 and V is TRBV12-1. TRBV12-1 is a recognized pseudogene. The CDR3 has 10 amino acids. CDR3 loop: CASSLEEQYV. The CDR3 DNA follows: TGTGCCAGCAGCTTGGAAGAGCAGTACGTC.

J is TRBJ1-2 and V is TRBV9, with D maybe TRBD1 (5 bases). This CDR3 spans 14 amino acids. Germline V lookup: CDR1 SGDLS, CDR2 YYNGEE. The V and J ends lost 3 bases and 8 bases respectively, with 17 bases between them. CDR3 in amino acids: CASSAVWGGTGYTF. CDR3 in DNA: TGTGCCAGCAGCGCCGTGTGGGGGGGAACCGGCTACACCTTC.

The J gene is TRBJ2-7, the V gene TRBV2, with D possibly matching TRBD2 (7 bases). This CDR3 contains 13 residues. The germline V gene has CDR1 SNHLY and CDR2 FYNNEI. V lost 8 bases, J lost 6 bases, and 17 bases lay in between. The CDR3 DNA is TGTGCCAGCTCAAGGGGGGGGAACGGCGAGCAGTACTTC. As protein: CASSRGGNGEQYF.

The chain links TRBV9 to TRBJ2-5, with 7 bases matching TRBD2. J lost 5 bases, V lost 0 bases, and 4 bases had no gene match. Germline CDR1 is SGDLS and CDR2 is YYNGEE. This CDR3 is 14 amino acids long. The CDR3 nucleotides are TGTGCCAGCAGCGTAGGGGAGGGCATGGAGACCCAGTACTTC. Its protein product is CASSVGEGMETQYF.

This clone was counted a few times. The rearrangement joins TRBV5-4 to TRBJ1-2; D gene unclear. V was shortened by 1 base and J by 1 base, with 8 bases between the two germline ends. Germline CDR1 reads SGHNT; CDR2 reads YYREEE (reference sequence). The length of the CDR3 is 14 residues. The CDR3 DNA sequence: TGTGCCAGCAGCTTGACAGCCGTTAACTATGGCTACACCTTC. As protein: CASSLTAVNYGYTF. Variable domain in full (rest from reference TRBV5-4 and TRBJ1-2): ETGVTQSPTHLIKTRGQQVTLRCSSQSGHNTVSWYQQALGQGPQFIFQYYREEENGRGNFPPRFSGLQFPNYSSELNVNALELDDSALYLCASSLTAVNYGYTFGSGTRLTVV.

The chain is built from TRBV7-2 and TRBJ1-5, with unresolved D. Germline assignment: CDR1 SGHTA and CDR2 FQGNSA. Trimming removed 2 bases from V and 6 bases from J, with 11 bases in between. CDR3 size: 14 residues. The CDR3 here is CASSLNPVGQPQHF. The CDR3 coding sequence is TGTGCCAGCAGCTTAAATCCAGTTGGTCAGCCCCAGCATTTT.

CDR3 protein: CASSDPSRWGIGGYTF. Written as DNA, the CDR3 is TGTGCCAGTAGTGACCCTTCCCGATGGGGGATAGGTGGCTACACCTTC. The chain combines TRBV19 with TRBJ1-2, with D possibly being TRBD1 (5 bases). The CDR3 length is 16 residues. V was clipped by 5 bases and J by 7 bases, with 23 bases between them. CDR1 LNHDA and CDR2 SQIVND come from the germline V gene (reference sequence).

On this clone itself: Additional DNA sequences in this sample encode the identical CDR3. The V call is TRBV18, the J call TRBJ1-1, with TRBD1 identical over 7 bases. V lost 1 base, J lost 0 bases, and 2 bases stayed unmatched. The CDR3 has 15 residues. Germline-derived CDR1 and CDR2 are KGHSH and LQKENI. Here the CDR3 DNA reads TGTGCCAGCTCACCACGGGACAGAATGAACACTGAAGCTTTCTTT. This translates into CASSPRDRMNTEAFF.

The rearrangement uses TRBV12-3 or TRBV12-4 and TRBJ2-5; 7 positions match TRBD2. This CDR3 comprises 13 residues. V lost 4 bases and J lost 7; bases outside the gene matches: 6. The CDR3 coding sequence is TGTGCCAGCAGTTCGCCGGGGGGTGGGACCCAGTACTTC. Protein product: CASSSPGGGTQYF.

The chain employs TRBV6-1 and TRBJ1-1, with 8 bases matching TRBD1. This CDR3 contains 15 residues. From germline, CDR1 is MNHNS and CDR2 SASEGT. The V segment lost 2 bases and the J segment 7 bases; nucleotides outside the gene matches: 9. CDR3 nucleotides: TGTGCCAGCAGTGAACGTTGGGACAGGTCGGGTGAAGCTTTCTTT. As protein: CASSERWDRSGEAFF.

V usage is TRBV15 and J usage is TRBJ1-4; no clear D. This CDR3 comprises 15 residues. The germline V and J ends were trimmed by 2 bases and 3 bases, with 10 bases remaining between them. Germline CDR1 and CDR2: LNHNV and YYDKDF (reference sequence). This CDR3 is CATSRQRRANEKLFF. The DNA of the CDR3 is TGTGCCACCAGCAGACAGAGACGTGCTAATGAAAAACTGTTTTTT.

This clone was detected only a few times. This chain links TRBV3-1 (or the pseudogene TRBV3-2) with TRBJ1-1; D is perhaps TRBD1 (6 bases). The CDR3 runs to 16 residues. The V and J ends lost 4 bases and 1 base respectively, with 16 bases between them. Germline CDR1 and CDR2: LGHDT and YNNKEL (reference sequence). CDR3 in amino acids: CASSLGTPGRNTEAFF. In DNA, the CDR3 is TGTGCCAGCAGCCTCGGGACACCTGGGAGGAACACTGAAGCTTTCTTT.

This sequence joins TRBV28 and TRBJ1-5, with D unclear. V lost 5 bases and J 3 bases, leaving 11 bases between the germline ends. The CDR3 sequence is 14 residues long. CDR1 is MDHEN, CDR2 SYDVKM, per germline. Here the CDR3 reads CASSPPGSNQPQHF. DNA of the CDR3: TGTGCCAGCAGTCCTCCAGGTTCCAATCAGCCCCAGCATTTT.